One sample yielded the 22 T cell receptor beta chains listed below, sequenced in a study of CD8 T cells in ankylosing spondylitis. These TCRs' antigens remain unknown. General study results and limits: Among TCR beta sequences, a motif of fewer than 10 highly homologous variants appeared characteristic of ankylosing spondylitis blood.

TCRdb re-called the 5' RACE reads with MiXCR, one entry per CDR3 protein. The table has roughly 490,000 distinct CDR3 sequences, roughly 5.3% seen once. Sequencing was carried out using blood, either unsorted or a sorted T cell fraction (not recorded which). The receptor source for this set is a male donor with ankylosing spondylitis.

This clonotype appeared many times. This rearrangement joins TRBV12-3 or TRBV12-4 to TRBJ2-3, with 12 bases lining up with TRBD2. This CDR3 has 15 amino acids. The V gene end was trimmed by 6 bases and the J gene end by 2 bases; junction bases not matched to a gene: 3. CDR3 nucleotide sequence: TGTGCCAGCAGCCGGACTAGCGGGACCACAGATACGCAGTATTTT. Protein: CASSRTSGTTDTQYF.

This clonotype was seen ten or more times. The V gene is TRBV28, the J gene TRBJ1-5, with a possible D match to TRBD1 (5 bases). Trimming shortened V by 3 bases and J by 2 bases, and 17 bases separated the two germline ends. Germline V gives CDR1 MDHEN, CDR2 SYDVKM. The CDR3 runs to 17 residues. The CDR3 here is CASSFAGLGVRNQPQHF. The CDR3 nucleotides read TGTGCCAGCAGTTTTGCAGGGTTGGGGGTCCGCAATCAGCCCCAGCATTTT.

There are a few counts of this clonotype. The gene calls are TRBV6-2 or TRBV6-3 and TRBJ2-5, with D tentatively TRBD1 (5 bases). CDR3 length: 18 residues. From germline, CDR1 is MNHEY and CDR2 SVGEGT. Trimming left V 2 bases short and J 5 bases short, with 24 bases between. CDR3 sequence reads: CASSYPTGRQLFQETQYF. The CDR3 coding sequence is TGTGCCAGCAGTTACCCCACCGGTAGACAGCTGTTTCAGGAGACCCAGTACTTC.

Many counts were recorded for this clonotype. The CDR3 is CASSLAGSSYGYTF. DNA for the CDR3: TGCGCCAGCAGCTTGGCGGGCTCCTCCTATGGCTACACCTTC. The genes are TRBV5-1 and TRBJ1-2, with D unclear. From germline, CDR1 is SGHRS and CDR2 YFSETQ. Between the trimmed V and J ends, which lost 0 bases and 4 bases, there was a span of 10 bases. The CDR3 has 14 residues.

This clonotype was seen at least ten times. This chain uses TRBV7-2 with TRBJ2-7, with TRBD2 matching 9 bases. V lost 5 bases and J lost 5; bases outside the gene matches: 10. The CDR3 is made up of 15 amino acids. Germline lookup yields CDR1 SGHTA and CDR2 FQGNSA. The CDR3 loop is CASSPRTSEAHEQYF. CDR3 coding DNA: TGTGCCAGCAGCCCCCGGACTAGCGAGGCCCACGAGCAGTACTTC. The full variable domain, completed using reference TRBV7-2 and TRBJ2-7, is GAGVSQSPSNKVTEKGKDVELRCDPISGHTALYWYRQSLGQGLEFLIYFQGNSAPDKSGLPSDRFSAERTGGSVSTLTIQRTQQEDSAVYLCASSPRTSEAHEQYFGPGTRLTVT.

There are many counts of this clonotype. V is TRBV7-2 and J is TRBJ2-5; possibly TRBD1 or TRBD2 for D (7 bases each). The ends were cut back, 8 bases at V and 5 bases at J, with 21 bases in the middle. CDR3 size: 15 residues. Germline lookup yields CDR1 SGHTA and CDR2 FQGNSA. CDR3 nucleotides: TGTGCCAGCTCAGGGGGGGGTAGGGGATCGGAGACCCAGTACTTC. Translation: CASSGGGRGSETQYF.

This clonotype was found a few times. The rearrangement joins TRBV5-1 to TRBJ2-5; maybe TRBD1 (5 bases). The germline V gene has CDR1 SGHRS and CDR2 YFSETQ. The CDR3 extends over 15 amino acids. The germline V and J ends were trimmed by 1 base and 2 bases, with 12 bases remaining between them. The CDR3 region has the DNA TGCGCCAGCAGCTTGATTGTAGGGGCTCAAGAGACCCAGTACTTC. Protein: CASSLIVGAQETQYF. The full variable domain, with the rest looked up from reference TRBV5-1 and TRBJ2-5, is KAGVTQTPRYLIKTRGQQVTLSCSPISGHRSVSWYQQTPGQGLQFLFEYFSETQRNKGNFPGRFSGRQFSNSRSEMNVSTLELGDSALYLCASSLIVGAQETQYFGPGTRLLVL.

This clonotype was detected ten times or more. This chain joins TRBV4-2 and TRBJ2-1; 10 nucleotides line up with TRBD2. Per germline, CDR1 LGHNA and CDR2 YNFKEQ. This CDR3 comprises 16 residues. With 0 bases clipped from V and 7 bases from J, the junction kept 6 bases outside the gene matches. The CDR3 nucleotides are TGTGCCAGCAGCCAAGAGGCTAGCGGGAGATATAATGAGCAGTTCTTC. Its translation: CASSQEASGRYNEQFF.

At least ten counts were recorded for this clonotype. This rearrangement joins TRBV29-1 to TRBJ2-7; TRBD1 matches 7 bases. V shed 3 bases, J shed 1 base, and the junction held 9 bases outside the gene matches. Germline CDR1 is SQVTM and CDR2 is ANQGSEA. This CDR3 spans 15 amino acids. For the CDR3, the DNA is TGCAGCGTTGAGCAAAGGGGGCTAGGGTCCTACGAGCAGTACTTC. It translates to CSVEQRGLGSYEQYF.

This clonotype was detected ten times or more. The gene calls are TRBV28 and TRBJ2-2, with D unresolved. This CDR3 region has 13 residues. Germline loops: CDR1 MDHEN, CDR2 SYDVKM. V lost 3 bases and J lost 4, with 6 bases in between. The CDR3 loop reads CASSFQITGELFF. The CDR3 DNA is TGTGCCAGCAGTTTCCAAATCACCGGGGAGCTGTTTTTT.

The J gene is TRBJ2-2, the V gene TRBV6-1; D unresolved. Germline V CDR1 and CDR2: MNHNS, SASEGT. V dropped 7 bases and J dropped 9 bases, with 15 bases sitting between them. CDR3 length: 13 residues. The CDR3 protein is CASTTGYFRELFF. The CDR3, as DNA: TGTGCCAGCACCACCGGGTACTTCAGGGAGCTGTTTTTT.

Ten or more counts support this clonotype. The chain combines TRBV18 with TRBJ2-7, with D hard to call. CDR3 length: 14 amino acids. V was trimmed by 6 bases and J by 3 bases, leaving 15 bases between them. CDR1 and CDR2 from the germline V gene are KGHSH and LQKENI. This chain's CDR3 is CASSYLSGGYEQYF. For the CDR3, the DNA is TGTGCCAGCTCCTACCTCAGTGGCGGCTACGAGCAGTACTTC.

The table lists this clonotype with many counts. The chain is built from TRBV20-1 and TRBJ2-5; D remains unclear. CDR1 is DFQATT and CDR2 is SNEGSKA in the germline V gene (reference sequence). The V end lost 5 bases, the J end lost 10 bases, and 20 bases lay between the germline ends. The CDR3 is made up of 13 amino acids. CDR3 amino acids: CSAPSDARPNQYF. DNA of the CDR3: TGCAGTGCTCCATCTGATGCGAGGCCCAACCAGTACTTC.

This clonotype was picked up many times. This chain connects TRBV20-1 to TRBJ2-5, with TRBD2 matching over 7 bases. V gave up 6 bases and J gave up 2 bases; unmatched junction bases: 3. Germline loops: CDR1 DFQATT, CDR2 SNEGSKA (reference sequence). The CDR3 loop spans 12 amino acids. The CDR3 region is CSATGLQETQYF. DNA for the CDR3: TGCAGTGCAACGGGACTACAAGAGACCCAGTACTTC.

This clonotype showed up many times. V gene TRBV4-2 combines with J gene TRBJ2-4; D unresolved. The CDR3 extends over 16 amino acids. V was shortened by 4 bases and J by 0 bases, with 13 bases between the two germline ends. CDR1 and CDR2 from the germline V gene are LGHNA and YNFKEQ. CDR3 bases: TGTGCCAGCAGCCTAGGGCCCTCGGCAGCCAAAAACATTCAGTACTTC. Its translation is CASSLGPSAAKNIQYF.

In its sample, this clonotype was seen a few times. The chain joins TRBV28 to TRBJ2-7; D ambiguous. The germline V gene has CDR1 MDHEN and CDR2 SYDVKM. V was clipped by 7 bases and J by 0 bases, with 7 bases between them. This CDR3 contains 12 residues. The CDR3 region has the DNA TGTGCCAGCATCTCGATCTCCTACGAGCAGTACTTC. Translated: CASISISYEQYF.

This clonotype was recorded at least ten times. The chain combines TRBV7-9 with TRBJ2-1; 9 nucleotides line up with TRBD2. The trim removed 4 bases at V and 8 bases at J, leaving 9 bases unmatched. The CDR3 consists of 15 residues. CDR1 SEHNR and CDR2 FQNEAQ come from the germline V gene (reference sequence). CDR3 nucleotides: TGTGCCAGCAGCTGGGGTGGGACTAGCAGCGATGAGCAGTTCTTC. This translates into CASSWGGTSSDEQFF.

This clonotype was counted at least ten times. This sequence joins TRBV7-9 and TRBJ2-5, with D hard to call. CDR3 length: 13 amino acids. The germline V gene has CDR1 SEHNR and CDR2 FQNEAQ (reference sequence). V gave up 3 bases and J gave up 3 bases, with 8 bases separating them. This CDR3 is CASSFDREETQYF. As DNA, the CDR3 is TGTGCCAGCAGCTTTGACCGGGAAGAGACCCAGTACTTC.

About this clonotype: This may arise from a read error, as a much more abundant clone is one base away. The rearrangement joins TRBV7-8 to TRBJ1-2; D unresolved. Germline V lookup: CDR1 SGHVS, CDR2 FQNEAQ. The CDR3 consists of 14 residues. CDR3 residues: CASSLPGRSDGFTF. Here the CDR3 DNA reads TGTGCCAGCAGCTTGCCGGGCCGATCAGATGGCTTCACCTTC. The full variable domain, its missing parts supplied by reference TRBV7-8 and TRBJ1-2, is GAGVSQSPRYKVAKRGQDVALRCDPISGHVSLFWYQQALGQGPEFLTYFQNEAQLDKSGLPSDRFFAERPEGSVSTLKIQRTQQEDSAVYLCASSLPGRSDGFTFGSGTRLTVV.

This clonotype was counted at least ten times. The chain has TRBV10-3 and TRBJ2-7, with D unclear. There are 12 residues in the CDR3. Trimming left V 10 bases short and J 1 base short, with 11 bases between. In germline, CDR1 is ENHRY, CDR2 SYGVKD. As DNA, the CDR3 is TGTGCCACCGTGGCAGAGTCCTACGAGCAGTACTTC. This gives the protein CATVAESYEQYF.

In its sample, this clonotype was seen many times. The chain couples TRBV29-1 to TRBJ2-7, with 7 bases identical to TRBD2. The CDR3 has 14 residues. The V and J ends lost 4 bases and 1 base, in that order; junction bases with no gene match: 7. Germline V lookup: CDR1 SQVTM, CDR2 ANQGSEA. CDR3 sequence: CSVAVKGGSYEQYF. In nucleotides, the CDR3 is TGCAGCGTTGCGGTCAAGGGAGGGTCCTACGAGCAGTACTTC.

This clonotype has ten or more counts. V is TRBV27 and J is TRBJ2-7, with D perhaps matching TRBD1 or TRBD2 (5 bases each). This CDR3 comprises 14 residues. CDR1 and CDR2 from the germline V gene are MNHEY and SMNVEV (reference sequence). V lost 6 bases and J lost 0, with 12 bases in between. DNA of the CDR3: TGTGCCAGCAGAACGGGACGTAACTCCTACGAGCAGTACTTC. This encodes CASRTGRNSYEQYF.